These 30 T cell receptor beta chains share one sample of origin, sequenced in a study of cytomegalovirus exposure and HLA in healthy donors. 60 Vbeta and 13 Jbeta primers were used in PCR. Here immunoSEQ multiplex PCR was the method, and the copy in TCRdb shows in-frame clones only, minus some. Of approximately 100,000 clones in the sample, 60% to 70% are singletons; the top ten hold 3% to 4.5%. The specimen sequenced was PBMCs. Receptor source: a man between 25 and 39 years old in good health and CMV-seropositive.

This rearrangement joins TRBV5-1 to TRBJ2-3; 7 positions match TRBD2. CDR1 and CDR2 from the germline V gene are SGHRS and YFSETQ. The junction had 7 bases not matched to a gene; V was cut back by 4 bases and J by 2 bases. The CDR3 sequence is 15 residues long. The CDR3 here is CASSASGATTDTQYF. CDR3 sequence (DNA): TGCGCCAGCAGCGCCAGCGGGGCGACCACAGATACGCAGTATTTT.

This clone turned up a few times. The chain employs TRBV13 and TRBJ2-7, with D unclear. Deletions cut 2 bases from V and 2 bases from J, with 10 bases between. The CDR3 runs 14 residues. Germline V gives CDR1 PRHDT, CDR2 FYEKMQ (reference sequence). The CDR3 bases are TGTGCCAGCAGCTTACGGGTCGCTCCCTACGAGCAGTACTTC. It specifies CASSLRVAPYEQYF.

The V and J genes are TRBV9 and TRBJ1-2, with TRBD1 identical over 11 bases. The CDR3 is made up of 17 amino acids. Germline values: CDR1 SGDLS, CDR2 YYNGEE. V shed 4 bases and J 1 base; nucleotides not matched to a gene: 9. The CDR3 DNA reads TGTGCCAGCAGCCCGGGGACAGGGGGTGGATTTAACTATGGCTACACCTTC. Its translation: CASSPGTGGGFNYGYTF.

V gene TRBV30 combines with J gene TRBJ2-5; 9 positions agree with TRBD2. Germline V gives CDR1 GTSNPN, CDR2 SVGIG (reference sequence). This CDR3 is 15 amino acids long. V shed 0 bases and J 4 bases; nucleotides not matched to a gene: 6. The CDR3 spells CAWSVGGGALETQYF. The CDR3 DNA reads TGTGCCTGGAGTGTAGGCGGGGGGGCCTTAGAGACCCAGTACTTC.

The chain combines TRBV7-9 with TRBJ2-1; D unresolved. Trimming pared 7 bases from V and 0 bases from J, leaving 4 bases between. The CDR3 consists of 12 residues. Per the germline V gene, CDR1 is SEHNR and CDR2 is FQNEAQ (reference sequence). The CDR3 nucleotides read TGTGCCAGCACCTCCTCCTACAATGAGCAGTTCTTC. Protein sequence: CASTSSYNEQFF.

This clone was recorded once. The chain couples TRBV7-2 to TRBJ1-2; TRBD1 matches 7 bases. Germline V gene lookup returns CDR1 SGHTA and CDR2 FQGNSA. CDR3 length: 13 residues. V lost 5 bases, J lost 3 bases, and 3 bases stayed unmatched. As DNA, the CDR3 is TGTGCCAGCAGCCGGACAGGTGACTATGGCTACACCTTC. This codes for CASSRTGDYGYTF.

This clone was recorded only once. This chain joins TRBV7-4 and TRBJ1-5, with 7 bases that match TRBD1. V lost 4 bases to trimming and J lost 3 bases; unmatched junction nucleotides: 6. Germline V CDR1 and CDR2: SGHVT, SQSDAQ. The CDR3 spans 15 residues. This CDR3 reads CASSSPGQLNQPQHF. The CDR3 nucleotides read TGTGCCAGCAGCTCCCCGGGACAGCTCAATCAGCCCCAGCATTTT.

This clone was seen only once. The V call is TRBV9, the J call TRBJ1-1; D is ambiguous. The germline V gene encodes CDR1 SGDLS and CDR2 YYNGEE. The CDR3 has 13 residues. V dropped 0 bases and J dropped 4 bases, with 7 bases sitting between them. The CDR3 sequence: CASSVGGFTEAFF. For the CDR3, the DNA is TGTGCCAGCAGCGTAGGAGGATTCACTGAAGCTTTCTTT.

The chain couples TRBV9 to TRBJ1-4, with 7 bases aligning to TRBD1. The CDR3 has 15 residues. Germline CDR1 is SGDLS and CDR2 is YYNGEE. The J segment lost 8 bases and the V segment lost 0 bases, leaving 7 bases of the junction unmatched. In DNA, the CDR3 is TGTGCCAGCAGCGTAGAATCCGGGACAGTCGAAAAACTGTTTTTT. This sequence encodes CASSVESGTVEKLFF.

The rearrangement links TRBV7-2 to TRBJ2-1, with D uncertain. The CDR3 runs 11 residues. V was shortened by 5 bases and J by 10 bases, with 9 bases between the two germline ends. Per the germline V gene, CDR1 is SGHTA and CDR2 is FQGNSA. CDR3 nucleotide sequence: TGTGCCAGCAGCCAAGTAGCCGAGCAGTTCTTC. Translation gives CASSQVAEQFF.

In nucleotides, the CDR3 is TGTGCCAGCAGCTTGGGGCAGGGCAGCTATGGCTACACCTTC. It translates to CASSLGQGSYGYTF. This chain uses TRBV5-4 with TRBJ1-2, with D maybe TRBD1 (5 bases). CDR1 and CDR2 (germline): SGHNT, YYREEE (reference sequence). V was shortened by 0 bases and J by 4 bases, with 10 bases between the two germline ends. The CDR3 spans 14 residues.

DNA for the CDR3: TGTGCCAGCACCCCCGGCGGGTGGAACACTGAAGCTTTCTTT. This gives the protein CASTPGGWNTEAFF. The chain couples TRBV6-6 to TRBJ1-1; D unresolved. The V end was cut by 7 bases, the J end by 1 base, with 13 bases between. Germline V CDR1 and CDR2: MNHNY, SVGAGI (reference sequence). The CDR3 extends over 14 amino acids.

This clone appeared a few times. The chain carries TRBV6-4 and TRBJ2-3; 8 nucleotides match TRBD1. Germline CDR1 MRHNA, CDR2 SNTAGT. The CDR3 has 15 residues. V gave up 0 bases and J gave up 3 bases; unmatched junction bases: 2. CDR3 sequence (DNA): TGTGCCAGCAGTGACTCACAGGGGGGAACAGATACGCAGTATTTT. This gives the protein CASSDSQGGTDTQYF.

This clone appeared a few times. The V and J genes are TRBV6-6 and TRBJ2-7; the D gene is possibly TRBD1 (6 bases). Trimming stripped 8 bases from V and 2 bases from J, with 13 bases between. Germline V gene sequence: CDR1 MNHNY, CDR2 SVGAGI (reference sequence). This CDR3 has 13 amino acids. Here the CDR3 reads CASGTNRAYEQYF. CDR3 DNA sequence: TGTGCCAGCGGAACGAACAGGGCCTACGAGCAGTACTTC.

The gene calls are TRBV6-1 and TRBJ2-5; 7 positions agree with TRBD2. Germline V gene data show CDR1 as MNHNS and CDR2 as SASEGT. J lost 2 bases, V lost 2 bases, and 5 bases had no gene match. The CDR3 has 15 residues. CDR3 sequence (DNA): TGTGCCAGCAGTGAATCGCGCGGGGGTCAAGAGACCCAGTACTTC. This encodes CASSESRGGQETQYF.

The gene calls are TRBV21-1 and TRBJ2-7; the DNA was not compared with TRBD2, the D call given in the table. TRBV21-1 is a pseudogene locus. The CDR3 is made up of 15 amino acids. CDR3 protein: CASSWFFGETYEQYF. CDR3 DNA: TGTGCCAGCTCCTGGTTCTTCGGGGAAACCTACGAGCAGTACTTC.

The gene calls are TRBV10-3 and TRBJ1-2, with unresolved D. Germline lookup yields CDR1 ENHRY and CDR2 SYGVKD. The V and J ends lost 8 bases and 1 base respectively, with 11 bases between them. The CDR3 extends over 13 amino acids. CDR3 protein: CAIEAVLNYGYTF. In DNA form, the CDR3 reads TGTGCCATCGAGGCAGTTCTTAACTATGGCTACACCTTC.

The V gene is TRBV29-1, the J gene TRBJ1-2; weak D call: TRBD1 (5 bases). This CDR3 region has 12 residues. V was shortened by 6 bases and J by 6 bases, with 14 bases between the two germline ends. Per germline, CDR1 SQVTM and CDR2 ANQGSEA. This chain's CDR3 is CSVPGLEDGYTF. The CDR3 DNA reads as TGCAGCGTGCCAGGGTTAGAGGATGGCTACACCTTC.

The rearrangement joins TRBV19 to TRBJ1-4; D gene ambiguous. This CDR3 comprises 13 residues. Germline V gives CDR1 LNHDA, CDR2 SQIVND (reference sequence). V lost 5 bases and J 7 bases, leaving 11 bases between the germline ends. In DNA, the CDR3 is TGTGCCAGTAGTTCAGGACTTTTTGAAAAACTGTTTTTT. It is translated as CASSSGLFEKLFF.

This clone was detected only a few times. The genes are TRBV6-1 and TRBJ2-1; D unresolved. Germline CDR1 reads MNHNS; CDR2 reads SASEGT. Trimming took 4 bases from V and 3 from J, leaving 13 bases between them. The CDR3 consists of 15 residues. The CDR3 reads CASSGGRTNYNEQFF. CDR3 in DNA: TGTGCCAGCAGTGGTGGCAGAACCAACTACAATGAGCAGTTCTTC.

The V and J genes are TRBV19 and TRBJ1-1; 7 bases fit TRBD1. Per germline, CDR1 LNHDA and CDR2 SQIVND (reference sequence). V was pared by 3 bases and J by 0 bases, with 1 base of the junction left unmatched. The CDR3 covers 14 residues. The CDR3 protein is CASSIQGVNTEAFF. The CDR3 DNA reads TGTGCCAGTAGTATCCAGGGGGTGAACACTGAAGCTTTCTTT.

J is TRBJ1-6 and V is TRBV7-9; the match to TRBD1 covers 9 bases. V shed 7 bases and J 6 bases; nucleotides not matched to a gene: 4. In germline, CDR1 is SEHNR, CDR2 FQNEAQ (reference sequence). The CDR3 is 14 residues long. CDR3 protein: CASTLDRGNSPLHF. In DNA, the CDR3 is TGTGCCAGCACCCTGGACAGGGGTAATTCACCCCTCCACTTT.

CDR3 protein: CATKEDRGINQPQHF. The CDR3 DNA sequence: TGTGCCACCAAGGAAGACAGGGGCATCAATCAGCCCCAGCATTTT. V is TRBV15 and J is TRBJ1-5, with 8 nucleotides matching TRBD1. The CDR3 extends over 15 amino acids. Trimming removed 7 bases from V and 3 bases from J; junction bases left unmatched: 8. CDR1 is LNHNV and CDR2 is YYDKDF in the germline V gene (reference sequence).

On this clone: One end of the junction does not line up with germline, which may come from a read error. Here the CDR3 reads CASSQGGVGPYF. The CDR3 bases are TGTGCCAGCAGCCAGGGGGGTGTGGGACCCTACTTC. The genes are TRBV7-9 and TRBJ1-2; 7 bases line up with TRBD1. Germline CDR1 SEHNR, CDR2 FQNEAQ (reference sequence). The CDR3 has 12 residues.

The chain employs TRBV20-1 and TRBJ2-7; a weak D match, TRBD2 (5 bases). The length of the CDR3 is 11 residues. Germline loops: CDR1 DFQATT, CDR2 SNEGSKA (reference sequence). V lost 2 bases and J lost 5, with 7 bases in between. The CDR3 DNA reads as TGCAGTGCTAGACCACTAGACGAGCAGTACTTC. It encodes CSARPLDEQYF.

This sequence joins TRBV5-4 and TRBJ2-3; 10 bases fit TRBD2. Germline V gives CDR1 SGHNT, CDR2 YYREEE (reference sequence). With 0 bases clipped from V and 4 bases from J, the junction kept 11 bases outside the gene matches. The CDR3 is 18 amino acids. This chain's CDR3 is CASSLGASGGYGADTQYF. The CDR3 DNA reads TGTGCCAGCAGCTTGGGGGCTAGCGGGGGCTATGGGGCAGATACGCAGTATTTT. The whole variable domain, remainder taken from reference TRBV5-4 and TRBJ2-3, is ETGVTQSPTHLIKTRGQQVTLRCSSQSGHNTVSWYQQALGQGPQFIFQYYREEENGRGNFPPRFSGLQFPNYSSELNVNALELDDSALYLCASSLGASGGYGADTQYFGPGTRLTVL.

The V gene is TRBV5-4, the J gene TRBJ1-2; D may be TRBD1 (6 bases). Germline lookup yields CDR1 SGHNT and CDR2 YYREEE (reference sequence). The CDR3 runs 12 residues. V lost 3 bases to trimming and J lost 5 bases, with 8 bases between them. The CDR3 coding sequence is TGTGCCAGCAGCTCCCAGGGGTATGGCTACACCTTC. Translation: CASSSQGYGYTF.

The gene calls are TRBV10-1 and TRBJ1-1, with D uncertain. Germline CDR1 reads WNHNN; CDR2 reads SYGVQD (reference sequence). The CDR3 spans 13 residues. V lost 4 bases, J lost 4 bases, and 10 bases lay in between. The CDR3 here is CASSGAPSTEAFF. The CDR3 nucleotides read TGCGCCAGCAGTGGAGCGCCGAGCACTGAAGCTTTCTTT.

This clone has only a few counts. The V and J genes are TRBV11-2 and TRBJ2-2; tentative D call: TRBD2 (5 bases). V was pared by 0 bases and J by 6 bases, with 17 bases between. Germline V gene lookup returns CDR1 SGHAT and CDR2 FQNNGV. The CDR3 has 17 amino acids. The DNA of the CDR3 is TGTGCCAGCAGCTTAGAAGAGGGTTGGTTTTTGGCCGGGGAGCTGTTTTTT. Its translation: CASSLEEGWFLAGELFF.

This clone was counted only a few times. The sample has other DNA sequences that encode this CDR3 too. The CDR3 nucleotides read TGTGCCAGCTCACCCTCGGGAGGGACTGAAGCTTTCTTT. It is translated as CASSPSGGTEAFF. The chain has TRBV18 and TRBJ1-1, with D unclear. This CDR3 contains 13 residues. Germline V lookup: CDR1 KGHSH, CDR2 LQKENI. Trimming pared 3 bases from V and 5 bases from J, leaving 10 bases between.